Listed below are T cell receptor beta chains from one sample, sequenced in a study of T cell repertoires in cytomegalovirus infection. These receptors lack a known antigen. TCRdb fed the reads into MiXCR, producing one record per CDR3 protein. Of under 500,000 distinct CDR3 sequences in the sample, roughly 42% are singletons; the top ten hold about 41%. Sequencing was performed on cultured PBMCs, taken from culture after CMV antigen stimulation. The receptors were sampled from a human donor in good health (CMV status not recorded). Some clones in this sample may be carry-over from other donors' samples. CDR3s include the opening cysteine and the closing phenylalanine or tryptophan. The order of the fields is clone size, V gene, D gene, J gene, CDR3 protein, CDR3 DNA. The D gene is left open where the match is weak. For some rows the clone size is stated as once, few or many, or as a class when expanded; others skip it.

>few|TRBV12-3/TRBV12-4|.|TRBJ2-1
CASRTGQYNEQFF
TGTGCCAGCAGGACTGGACAGTACAATGAGCAGTTCTTC
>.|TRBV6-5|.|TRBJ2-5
CASSYFGRKETQYF
TGTGCCAGCAGTTACTTTGGCAGGAAAGAGACCCAGTACTTC
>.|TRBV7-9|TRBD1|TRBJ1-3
CASRRGTGENTIYF
TGTGCCAGCAGGCGTGGGACAGGGGAGAACACCATATATTTT
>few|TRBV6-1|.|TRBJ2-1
CAGSHSYNEQFF
TGTGCCGGGTCACATTCCTACAATGAGCAGTTCTTC
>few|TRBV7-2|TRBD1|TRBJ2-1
CASSSRTGSYNEQFF
TGTGCCAGCAGCTCTCGGACAGGCTCCTACAATGAGCAGTTCTTC
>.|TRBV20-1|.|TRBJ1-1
CSARAEARNTEAFF
TGCAGTGCTAGAGCTGAGGCCAGGAACACTGAAGCTTTCTTT
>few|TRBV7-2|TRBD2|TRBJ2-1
CASSSAGTSGLTLFF
TGTGCCAGCAGCTCCGCGGGGACTAGCGGCCTCACCCTGTTCTTC
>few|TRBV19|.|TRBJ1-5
CASTPWGGSNQPQHF
TGTGCCAGTACCCCTTGGGGAGGGAGCAATCAGCCCCAGCATTTT
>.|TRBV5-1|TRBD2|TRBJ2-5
CASSLVAGGPEETQYF
TGCGCCAGCAGCTTGGTTGCGGGAGGGCCGGAAGAGACCCAGTACTTC
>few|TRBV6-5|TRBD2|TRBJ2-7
CASSQRTSGRSEQYF
TGTGCCAGCAGTCAACGGACTAGCGGGAGGAGCGAGCAGTACTTC
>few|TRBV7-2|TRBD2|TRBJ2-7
CASSLDGLGPREQYF
TGTGCCAGCAGCTTAGATGGACTAGGTCCGAGGGAGCAGTACTTC
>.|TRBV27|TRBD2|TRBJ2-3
CASSFRLAGAGDTQYF
TGTGCCAGCAGTTTCCGGCTAGCGGGAGCCGGAGATACGCAGTATTTT
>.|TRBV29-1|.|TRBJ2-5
CSVVGGAGVQETQYF
TGCAGCGTTGTGGGGGGGGCGGGGGTTCAAGAGACCCAGTACTTC
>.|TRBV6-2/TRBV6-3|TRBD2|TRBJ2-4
CASSYSAGDVAKNIQYF
TGTGCCAGCAGTTACTCTGCGGGGGACGTAGCCAAAAACATTCAGTACTTC
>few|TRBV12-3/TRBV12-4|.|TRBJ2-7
CASSPRGRYSEQYF
TGTGCCAGCAGCCCACGCGGACGCTACTCCGAGCAGTACTTC
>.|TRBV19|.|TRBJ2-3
CASSIAGTDTQYF
TGTGCCAGTAGTATAGCGGGCACGGATACGCAGTATTTT
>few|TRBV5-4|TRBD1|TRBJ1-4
CASSQGAVANEKLFF
TGTGCCAGCAGTCAGGGGGCCGTGGCTAATGAAAAACTGTTTTTT
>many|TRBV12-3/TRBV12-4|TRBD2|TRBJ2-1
CASSSIAGIDNEQFF
TGTGCCAGCAGTTCGATAGCGGGAATTGACAATGAGCAGTTCTTC
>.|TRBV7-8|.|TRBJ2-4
CASREGLAKNIQYF
TGTGCCAGCAGGGAGGGGTTAGCCAAAAACATTCAGTACTTC
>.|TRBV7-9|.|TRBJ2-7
CASSDAANYEQYF
TGTGCCAGCAGCGACGCGGCGAACTACGAGCAGTACTTC
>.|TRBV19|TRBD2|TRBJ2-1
CASVSGGFSEQFF
TGTGCCAGTGTAAGCGGGGGATTTAGTGAGCAGTTCTTC
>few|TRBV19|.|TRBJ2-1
CASSMAPPSNNEQFF
TGTGCCAGTAGTATGGCCCCCCCTAGTAACAATGAGCAGTTCTTC
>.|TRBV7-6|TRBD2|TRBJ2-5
CASSLAGREGTQYF
TGTGCCAGCAGCCTAGCGGGACGAGAGGGGACCCAGTACTTC
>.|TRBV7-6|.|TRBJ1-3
CASSLSDGALPGNTIYF
TGTGCCAGCAGCTTATCGGACGGGGCCCTACCTGGAAACACCATATATTTT
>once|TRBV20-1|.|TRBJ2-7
CSARGSSPPYEQYF
TGCAGTGCTAGGGGTTCCTCCCCGCCCTACGAGCAGTACTTC
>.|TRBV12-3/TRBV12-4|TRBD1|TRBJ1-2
CASISGTGQTPGYGYTF
TGTGCCAGCATCTCCGGGACAGGGCAAACCCCCGGGTATGGCTACACCTTC
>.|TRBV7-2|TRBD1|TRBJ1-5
CASRETGGGQPQHF
TGTGCCAGCAGAGAGACAGGGGGCGGGCAGCCCCAGCATTTT
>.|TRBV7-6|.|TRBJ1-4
CASSFLAGTTNEKLFF
TGTGCCAGCAGCTTCCTCGCAGGGACAACTAATGAAAAACTGTTTTTT
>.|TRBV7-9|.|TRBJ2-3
CASSLFSDTQYF
TGTGCCAGCAGCTTGTTTTCCGATACGCAGTATTTT
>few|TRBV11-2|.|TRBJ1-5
CASSSTGDYSNQPQHF
TGTGCCAGCAGCTCCACAGGCGACTATAGCAATCAGCCCCAGCATTTT
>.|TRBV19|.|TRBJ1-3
CASIPGPRGNTIYF
TGTGCCAGTATACCCGGCCCGCGAGGAAACACCATATATTTT
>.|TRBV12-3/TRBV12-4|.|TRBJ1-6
CASSQLGEFSSYNSPLHF
TGTGCCAGCAGCCAACTGGGCGAATTCAGCTCCTATAATTCACCCCTCCACTTT
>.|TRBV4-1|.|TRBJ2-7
CASSQGPGRSSYEQYF
TGCGCCAGCAGCCAAGGACCGGGGAGGAGCTCCTACGAGCAGTACTTC
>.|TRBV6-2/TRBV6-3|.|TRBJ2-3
CASSSRPPKHTQYF
TGTGCCAGCAGTTCACGTCCGCCAAAACATACGCAGTATTTT
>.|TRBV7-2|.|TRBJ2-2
CASSLDPGAGELFF
TGTGCCAGCAGCTTAGATCCCGGGGCCGGGGAGCTGTTTTTT
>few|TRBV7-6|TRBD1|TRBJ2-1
CASSLAHRGKSNEQFF
TGTGCCAGCAGCTTAGCCCACAGGGGCAAGAGCAATGAGCAGTTCTTC
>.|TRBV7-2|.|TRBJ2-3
CASSPYGDTQYF
TGTGCCAGCAGCCCTTATGGAGATACGCAGTATTTT
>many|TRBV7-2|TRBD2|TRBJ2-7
CASSLVSGALIYEQYF
TGTGCCAGCAGCTTAGTAAGCGGGGCGCTAATCTACGAGCAGTACTTC
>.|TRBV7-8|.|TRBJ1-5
CASSLGVRGMQPQHF
TGTGCCAGCAGCTTAGGGGTTCGAGGGATGCAGCCCCAGCATTTT
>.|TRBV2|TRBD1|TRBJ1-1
CASSLDRGVTEAFF
TGTGCCAGCAGCTTAGACAGGGGGGTTACTGAAGCTTTCTTT